This TCR beta chain is from a study of T cells after yellow fever vaccination (dated by TCRdb to between 2018 and 2021). Regarding the research as a whole: Libraries from fractions with low cell numbers were prepared with the SMART-Seq v4 Ultra Low Input RNA kit. Blood samples were taken at several timepoints before and after primary and secondary immunization, and bulk PBMC replicates and cell subsets were isolated. To follow T-cell clones before and after both primary and booster YFV17D yellow fever vaccination, bulk TCR alpha and beta repertoires underwent longitudinal sequencing. Two healthy male donors, one aged 18 to 30 and one aged 30 to 39 years, were included in the cohort.

Taken from cysteine to valine, the CDR3 has 14 residues. Left in the record is the CDR3 DNA by itself, 42 bases read in frame from the first base. The germline V gene yields SGHVS for CDR1 and FQNEAQ for CDR2. V lost 1 base and J lost 4 bases; the stretch between them is 11 bases long. Results and caveats for the whole study, not just this receptor: The study included only a couple of donors, which limits how far the findings can be generalized. A small fraction of clonotypes showed up in both the CD4 and CD8 compartments, probably as a result of convergent recombination. The secondary T-cell response was found to be weaker but faster than the primary response, with a peak reached on day 5 rather than on day 15. After the booster, most of the clones that had expanded following primary vaccination were detected again (approximately 95% of CD4 and roughly 90% of CD8), which suggests that memory was broadly maintained. FACS-sorted repertoires could contain abundant contaminating clonotypes from the bulk population, so computational filtering was required.

TCRdb shows the sequencer as Illumina NovaSeq 6000. TCR cDNA was made using 5'RACE template switching, a step that added a universal primer site and unique molecular identifiers. Priming of cDNA synthesis was performed from both the TCR alpha and TCR beta constant segments. Libraries were amplified in two PCR steps, with sample barcodes and sequencing adapters added in the second step. Sequencing of libraries was performed on Illumina HiSeq 2500 (2x100 bp) or NovaSeq (2x150 bp). In the authors' own workflow: Demultiplexing of reads and collapsing into UMI consensus sequences were performed with MIGEC, and V(D)J alignment was carried out with MiXCR. Clonotypes responding to the vaccine were identified with edgeR on replicate PBMC samples, with the criteria of FDR below 0.01 and a log2 fold change above 5 up to day 15. CD4 or CD8 identity was assigned to each bulk clonotype according to whether the clonotype was present at higher abundance in the sequenced CD4 repertoire or the sequenced CD8 repertoire. TCRdb passed the public sequencing reads through fastp at Q25 and MiXCR, retaining productive beta sequences. Duplicate CDR3 protein sequences are folded into a single record with the most common DNA and genes. TCRdb, rather than the study authors, made the V and J calls. A total of around 200,000 distinct CDR3 sequences appear in this sample, 11% of them only once. The top ten clonotypes cover 36% of the sample.

Read against the paper, the sample's treatment or condition label means: live attenuated yellow fever vaccine strain. PBMCs were isolated from peripheral blood using a standard Ficoll-Paque protocol. Dynabeads CD4 and CD8 positive selection kits were used to isolate CD4 and CD8 T-cell fractions. TriZol was used to extract RNA from bulk PBMCs, from CD4 and CD8 fractions, and from dextramer-positive and dextramer-negative fractions. To note about this clonotype: No antigen is known for it. No base qualities exist here, and no much larger clone lies one base off it.

Source: CD8+ T cells sorted from PBMCs, taken 15 days after the yellow fever booster vaccination. This receptor was identified in a young man who received the YFV17D yellow fever vaccine. The V and J segments used are TRBV7-8 and TRBJ2-7; no D segment can be confidently identified. The CDR3 protein is CASSLGSRMYEQYV. The nucleotide sequence reads as follows: TGTGCCAGCAGCTTAGGTTCGCGGATGTACGAGCAGTACGTC.